Below are 2 T cell receptor beta chains sequenced from a single sample in a study of blood T cell repertoires in COVID-19. The protocol was immunoSEQ multiplex PCR, while the TCRdb copy is restricted to in-frame clones and leaves out a portion. The sample records roughly 80,000 clones, more than 85% being singletons. Sequenced: peripheral blood. The receptors originated from a man in his fifties or sixties with COVID-19, enrolled during active disease.

This clone was found a few times. The V call is TRBV11-2, the J call TRBJ2-3; 9 bases map to TRBD2. V trimming: 3 bases; J trimming: 2 bases; junction bases outside the gene matches: 6. CDR1 is SGHAT, CDR2 FQNNGV, per germline. The CDR3 is made up of 16 amino acids. The CDR3 region is CASSFGTSRYTDTQYF. DNA of the CDR3: TGTGCCAGCAGCTTCGGGACTAGCAGATACACAGATACGCAGTATTTT.

The chain is built from TRBV9 and TRBJ2-3; 8 bases line up with TRBD2. The V segment lost 5 bases and the J segment 4 bases; nucleotides outside the gene matches: 3. The CDR3 has 13 amino acids. Germline V gene sequence: CDR1 SGDLS, CDR2 YYNGEE. The CDR3, as DNA: TGTGCCAGCAGGGGGACTAGAGCAGATACGCAGTATTTT. Amino acids: CASRGTRADTQYF.